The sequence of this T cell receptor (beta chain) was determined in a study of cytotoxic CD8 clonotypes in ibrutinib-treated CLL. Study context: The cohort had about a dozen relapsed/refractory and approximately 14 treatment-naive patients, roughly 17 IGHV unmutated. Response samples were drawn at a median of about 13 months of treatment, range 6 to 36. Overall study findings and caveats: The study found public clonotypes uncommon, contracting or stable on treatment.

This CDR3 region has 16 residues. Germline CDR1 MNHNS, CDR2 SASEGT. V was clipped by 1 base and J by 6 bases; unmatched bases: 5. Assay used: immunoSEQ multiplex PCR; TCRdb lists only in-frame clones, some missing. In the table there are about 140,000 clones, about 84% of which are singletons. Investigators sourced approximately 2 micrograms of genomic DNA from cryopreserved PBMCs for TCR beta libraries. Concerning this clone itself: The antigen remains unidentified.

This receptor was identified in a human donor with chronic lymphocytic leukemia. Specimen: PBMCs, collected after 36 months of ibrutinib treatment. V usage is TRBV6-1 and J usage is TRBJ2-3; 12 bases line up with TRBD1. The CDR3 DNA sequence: TGTGCCAGCAGTGAAGTTGGGACAGGGGGCTCCGATACGCAGTATTTT. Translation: CASSEVGTGGSDTQYF.